This T cell receptor beta chain stems from a study of identical twins. Whole-study findings and limits: Alpha sequences out of frame and shared by twins had excess low generation probability. With abundant cord blood beta clonotypes, insertions were fewer; memory repertoires showed no such pattern. Beta out-of-frame sequences showed weaker excess twin sharing.

This clonotype has a handful of counts. What it recognizes is unknown. Unique molecular identifiers were in the cDNA, with template-switch universal primer binding. A single record per CDR3 protein comes from TCRdb applying MiXCR to the 5' RACE reads. The table shows 1.5 million to 2 million distinct CDR3 sequences, with roughly 35% occurring only once. The CDR3 runs 14 residues. Germline values: CDR1 LGHNA, CDR2 YNFKEQ. V shed 1 base and J shed 5 bases, with 11 bases lying between them. The V and J genes are TRBV4-2 and TRBJ1-1; D is unresolved. Sequenced input: cord blood. The receptor comes from a newborn girl in good health. The chain's CDR3 is CASSQVVVGTEAFF. CDR3 nucleotides: TGTGCCAGCAGCCAAGTTGTGGTGGGGACTGAAGCTTTCTTT.